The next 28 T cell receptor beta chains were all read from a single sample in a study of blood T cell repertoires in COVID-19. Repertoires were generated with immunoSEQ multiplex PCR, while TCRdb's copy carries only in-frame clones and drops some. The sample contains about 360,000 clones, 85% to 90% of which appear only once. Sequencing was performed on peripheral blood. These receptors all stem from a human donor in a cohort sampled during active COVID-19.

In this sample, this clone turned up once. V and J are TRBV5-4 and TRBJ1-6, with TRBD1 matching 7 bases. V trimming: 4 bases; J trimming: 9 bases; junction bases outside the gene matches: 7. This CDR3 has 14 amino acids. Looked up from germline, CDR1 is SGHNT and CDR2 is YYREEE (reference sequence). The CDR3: CASSPRGDGSPLHF. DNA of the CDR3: TGTGCCAGCAGCCCCAGGGGGGATGGTTCACCCCTCCACTTT.

The CDR3 reads CASSPRTGNLRFEGTGELFF. The CDR3 region has the DNA TGCGCCAGCAGCCCCCGGACAGGGAACCTAAGATTTGAGGGCACCGGGGAGCTGTTTTTT. J is TRBJ2-2 and V is TRBV23-1, with TRBD1 identical over 8 bases. TRBV23-1 is an ORF, with its function uncertain. The CDR3 is 20 residues long. J gave up 4 bases and V 6 bases, and 22 bases lay outside the gene matches.

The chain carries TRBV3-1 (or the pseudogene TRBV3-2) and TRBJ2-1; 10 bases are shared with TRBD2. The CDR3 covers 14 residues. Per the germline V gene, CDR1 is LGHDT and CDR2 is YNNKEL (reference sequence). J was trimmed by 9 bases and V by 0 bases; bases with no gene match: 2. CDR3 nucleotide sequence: TGTGCCAGCAGCCAAGAGCTAGCGGGAGTTGAGCAGTTCTTC. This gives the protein CASSQELAGVEQFF.

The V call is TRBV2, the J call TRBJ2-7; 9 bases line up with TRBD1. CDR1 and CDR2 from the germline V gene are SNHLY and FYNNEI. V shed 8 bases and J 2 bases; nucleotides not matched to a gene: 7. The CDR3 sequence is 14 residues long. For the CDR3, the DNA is TGTGCCAGCTCGGACAGGGGTCTACCCTACGAGCAGTACTTC. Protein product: CASSDRGLPYEQYF.

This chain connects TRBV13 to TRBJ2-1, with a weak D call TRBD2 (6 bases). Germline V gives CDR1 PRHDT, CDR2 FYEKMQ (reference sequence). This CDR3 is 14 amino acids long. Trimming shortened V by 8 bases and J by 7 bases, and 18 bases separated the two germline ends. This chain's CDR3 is CASQPRLASNEQFF. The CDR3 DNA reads TGTGCCAGCCAGCCTCGCCTAGCGTCAAATGAGCAGTTCTTC.

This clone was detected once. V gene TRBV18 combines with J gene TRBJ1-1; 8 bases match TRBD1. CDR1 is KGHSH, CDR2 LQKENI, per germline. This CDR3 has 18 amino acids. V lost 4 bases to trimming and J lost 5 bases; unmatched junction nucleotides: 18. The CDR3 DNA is TGTGCCAGCTCACTAGGCGTCCCAGGGGGCATGCGGGATACTGAAGCTTTCTTT. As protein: CASSLGVPGGMRDTEAFF.

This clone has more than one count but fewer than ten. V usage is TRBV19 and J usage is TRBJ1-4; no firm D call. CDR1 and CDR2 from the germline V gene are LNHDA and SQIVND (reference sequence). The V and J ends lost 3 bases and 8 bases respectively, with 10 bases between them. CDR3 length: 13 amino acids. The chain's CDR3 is CASSINGEEKLFF. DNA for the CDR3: TGTGCCAGTAGTATTAACGGGGAGGAAAAACTGTTTTTT.

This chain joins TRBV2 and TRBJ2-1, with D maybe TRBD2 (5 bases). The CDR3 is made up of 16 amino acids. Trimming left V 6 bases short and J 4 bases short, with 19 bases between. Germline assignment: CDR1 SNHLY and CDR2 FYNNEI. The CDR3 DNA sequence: TGTGCCAGCAGGGGATTTGGGAGCGGACCGTACAATGAGCAGTTCTTC. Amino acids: CASRGFGSGPYNEQFF.

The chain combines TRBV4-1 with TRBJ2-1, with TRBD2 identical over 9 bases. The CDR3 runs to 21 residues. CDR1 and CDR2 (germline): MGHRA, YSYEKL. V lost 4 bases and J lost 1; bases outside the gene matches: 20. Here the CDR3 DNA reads TGCGCCAGCAGCCTAAGCGACTTGGGACTAGCTGAAACTGGGTCCTACAATGAGCAGTTCTTC. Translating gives CASSLSDLGLAETGSYNEQFF.

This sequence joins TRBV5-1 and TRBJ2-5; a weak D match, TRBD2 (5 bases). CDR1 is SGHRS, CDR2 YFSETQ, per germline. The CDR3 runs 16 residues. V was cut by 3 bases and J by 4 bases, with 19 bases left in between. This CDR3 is CASSYQIASRGETQYF. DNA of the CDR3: TGCGCCAGCAGCTACCAGATAGCGAGTAGAGGAGAGACCCAGTACTTC.

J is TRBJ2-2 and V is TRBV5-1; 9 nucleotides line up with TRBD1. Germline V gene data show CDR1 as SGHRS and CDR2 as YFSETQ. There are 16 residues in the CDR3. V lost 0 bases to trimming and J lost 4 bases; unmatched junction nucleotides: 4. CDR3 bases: TGCGCCAGCAGCTTGGACAGGGGGCGTAGCACCGGGGAGCTGTTTTTT. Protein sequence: CASSLDRGRSTGELFF. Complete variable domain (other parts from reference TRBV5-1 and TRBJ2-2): KAGVTQTPRYLIKTRGQQVTLSCSPISGHRSVSWYQQTPGQGLQFLFEYFSETQRNKGNFPGRFSGRQFSNSRSEMNVSTLELGDSALYLCASSLDRGRSTGELFFGEGSRLTVL.

The CDR3: CASTKKGDTEAFF. CDR3 coding DNA: TGTGCCAGCACTAAAAAGGGGGACACTGAAGCTTTCTTT. This sequence joins TRBV7-9 and TRBJ1-1, with TRBD1 as a possible D gene (6 bases). V lost 7 bases and J 3 bases, leaving 12 bases between the germline ends. The germline gives CDR1 SEHNR, CDR2 FQNEAQ (reference sequence). The CDR3 runs 13 residues.

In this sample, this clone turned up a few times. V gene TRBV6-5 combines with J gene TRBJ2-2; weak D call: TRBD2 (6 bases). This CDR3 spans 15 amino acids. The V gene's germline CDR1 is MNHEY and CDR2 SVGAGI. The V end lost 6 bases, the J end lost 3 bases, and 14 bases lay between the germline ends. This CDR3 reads CASRGGEGDTGELFF. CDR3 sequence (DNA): TGTGCCAGCAGGGGGGGAGAAGGGGACACCGGGGAGCTGTTTTTT.

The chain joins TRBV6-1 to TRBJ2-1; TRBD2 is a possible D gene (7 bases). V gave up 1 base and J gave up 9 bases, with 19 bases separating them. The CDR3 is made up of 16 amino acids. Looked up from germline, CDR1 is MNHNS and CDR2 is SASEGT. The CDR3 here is CASSEGGGLGASEQFF. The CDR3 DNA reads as TGTGCCAGCAGTGAAGGCGGGGGATTGGGGGCCAGTGAGCAGTTCTTC.

CDR3 bases: TGTGCCAGCAGCTTAATGGCGACTATGGGTGAGCAGTTCTTC. It is translated as CASSLMATMGEQFF. This chain links TRBV7-3 with TRBJ2-1; the D gene is possibly TRBD2 (5 bases). Germline-derived CDR1 and CDR2 are SGHTA and FQGTGA. V lost 1 base to trimming and J lost 9 bases, with 13 bases between them. This CDR3 has 14 residues. Drawing the rest from reference TRBV7-3 and TRBJ2-1, the complete variable domain is GAGVSQTPSNKVTEKGKYVELRCDPISGHTALYWYRQSLGQGPEFLIYFQGTGAADDSGLPNDRFFAVRPEGSVSTLKIQRTERGDSAVYLCASSLMATMGEQFFGPGTRLTVL.

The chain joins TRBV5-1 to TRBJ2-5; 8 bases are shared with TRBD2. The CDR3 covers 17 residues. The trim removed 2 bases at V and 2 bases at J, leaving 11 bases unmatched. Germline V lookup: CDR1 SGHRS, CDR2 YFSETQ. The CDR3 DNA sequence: TGCGCCAGCAGCTTAAAGCGGGGGCCCTTCCCTCAAGAGACCCAGTACTTC. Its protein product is CASSLKRGPFPQETQYF.

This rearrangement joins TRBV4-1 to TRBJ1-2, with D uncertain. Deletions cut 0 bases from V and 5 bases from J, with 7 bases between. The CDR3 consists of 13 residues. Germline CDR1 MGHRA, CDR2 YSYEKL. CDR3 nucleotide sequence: TGCGCCAGCAGCCAAGAGGGGAGATATGGCTACACCTTC. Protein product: CASSQEGRYGYTF.

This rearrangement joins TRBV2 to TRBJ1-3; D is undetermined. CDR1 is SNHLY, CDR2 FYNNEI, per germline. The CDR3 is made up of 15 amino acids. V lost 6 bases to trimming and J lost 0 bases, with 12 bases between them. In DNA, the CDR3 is TGTGCCAGCAGGTCTCGGGGTTCCTCTGGAAACACCATATATTTT. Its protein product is CASRSRGSSGNTIYF.

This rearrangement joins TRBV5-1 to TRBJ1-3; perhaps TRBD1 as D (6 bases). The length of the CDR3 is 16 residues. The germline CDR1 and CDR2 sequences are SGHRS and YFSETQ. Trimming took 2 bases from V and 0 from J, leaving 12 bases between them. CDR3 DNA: TGCGCCAGCAGCTTCTCGGCAGGGGACTCTGGAAACACCATATATTTT. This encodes CASSFSAGDSGNTIYF.

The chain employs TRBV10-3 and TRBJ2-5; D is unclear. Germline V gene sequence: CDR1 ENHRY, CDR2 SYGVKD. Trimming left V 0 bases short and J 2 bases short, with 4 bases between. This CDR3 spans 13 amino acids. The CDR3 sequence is CAISESSQETQYF. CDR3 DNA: TGTGCCATCAGTGAGTCTAGTCAAGAGACCCAGTACTTC.

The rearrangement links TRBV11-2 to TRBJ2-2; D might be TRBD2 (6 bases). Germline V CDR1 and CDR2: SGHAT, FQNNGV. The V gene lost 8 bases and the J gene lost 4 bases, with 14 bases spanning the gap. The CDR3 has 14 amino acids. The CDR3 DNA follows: TGTGCCAGCGGGGGGTTGGGTGGCACCGGGGAGCTGTTTTTT. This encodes CASGGLGGTGELFF. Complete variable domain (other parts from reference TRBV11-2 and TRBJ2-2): EAGVAQSPRYKIIEKRQSVAFWCNPISGHATLYWYQQILGQGPKLLIQFQNNGVVDDSQLPKDRFSAERLKGVDSTLKIQPAKLEDSAVYLCASGGLGGTGELFFGEGSRLTVL.

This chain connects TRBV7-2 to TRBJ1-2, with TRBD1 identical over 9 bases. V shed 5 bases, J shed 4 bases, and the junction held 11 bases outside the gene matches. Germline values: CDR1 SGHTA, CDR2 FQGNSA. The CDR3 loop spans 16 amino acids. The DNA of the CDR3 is TGTGCCAGCAGCGTCACGTTGGGGGGACAGGGCTATGGCTACACCTTC. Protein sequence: CASSVTLGGQGYGYTF. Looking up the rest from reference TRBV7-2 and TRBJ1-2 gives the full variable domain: GAGVSQSPSNKVTEKGKDVELRCDPISGHTALYWYRQSLGQGLEFLIYFQGNSAPDKSGLPSDRFSAERTGGSVSTLTIQRTQQEDSAVYLCASSVTLGGQGYGYTFGSGTRLTVV.

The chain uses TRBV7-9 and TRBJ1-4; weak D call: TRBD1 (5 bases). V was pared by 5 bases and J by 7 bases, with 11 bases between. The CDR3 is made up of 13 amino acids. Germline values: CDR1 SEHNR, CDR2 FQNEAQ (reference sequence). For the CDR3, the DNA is TGTGCCAGCAGCCAGGGATGGGGTGAAAAACTGTTTTTT. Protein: CASSQGWGEKLFF.

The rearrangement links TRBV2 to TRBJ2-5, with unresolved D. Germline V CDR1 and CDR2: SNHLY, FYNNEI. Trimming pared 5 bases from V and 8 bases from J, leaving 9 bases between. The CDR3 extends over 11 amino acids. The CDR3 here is CASSSQITQYF. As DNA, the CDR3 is TGTGCCAGCAGTTCCCAAATTACCCAGTACTTC.

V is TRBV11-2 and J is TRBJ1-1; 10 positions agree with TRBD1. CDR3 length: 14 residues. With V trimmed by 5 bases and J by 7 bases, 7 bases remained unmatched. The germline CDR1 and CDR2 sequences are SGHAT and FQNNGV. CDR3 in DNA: TGTGCCAGCAGCCCTCTGACAGGGGGCTTTGAAGCTTTCTTT. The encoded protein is CASSPLTGGFEAFF. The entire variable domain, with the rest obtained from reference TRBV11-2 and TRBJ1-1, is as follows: EAGVAQSPRYKIIEKRQSVAFWCNPISGHATLYWYQQILGQGPKLLIQFQNNGVVDDSQLPKDRFSAERLKGVDSTLKIQPAKLEDSAVYLCASSPLTGGFEAFFGQGTRLTVV.

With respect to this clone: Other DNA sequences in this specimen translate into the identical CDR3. CDR3 in amino acids: CASSEGQGLNTEAFF. The CDR3, as DNA: TGTGCCAGCAGTGAGGGCCAGGGATTGAACACTGAAGCTTTCTTT. The chain uses TRBV2 and TRBJ1-1; a possible D gene is TRBD1 (5 bases). The germline CDR1 and CDR2 sequences are SNHLY and FYNNEI. V lost 3 bases to trimming and J lost 0 bases, with 11 bases between them. The CDR3 length is 15 residues. The whole variable domain, remainder taken from reference TRBV2 and TRBJ1-1, is EPEVTQTPSHQVTQMGQEVILRCVPISNHLYFYWYRQILGQKVEFLVSFYNNEISEKSEIFDDQFSVERPDGSNFTLKIRSTKLEDSAMYFCASSEGQGLNTEAFFGQGTRLTVV.

DNA for the CDR3: TGTGCCAGTAGGCCGGGACTAGCGGGCACAGATACGCAGTATTTT. Its translation is CASRPGLAGTDTQYF. V and J are TRBV19 and TRBJ2-3, with TRBD2 matching over 11 bases. Per germline, CDR1 LNHDA and CDR2 SQIVND (reference sequence). Trimming at V came to 6 bases and at J to 1 base, leaving 3 bases not matched to a gene. The CDR3 loop spans 15 amino acids.

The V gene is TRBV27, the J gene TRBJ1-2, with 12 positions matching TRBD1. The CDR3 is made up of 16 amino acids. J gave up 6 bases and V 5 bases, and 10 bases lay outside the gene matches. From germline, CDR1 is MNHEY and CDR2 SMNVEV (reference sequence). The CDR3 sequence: CASSIDGTGGGNGYTF. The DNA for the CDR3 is TGTGCCAGCAGTATCGACGGGACAGGGGGCGGGAATGGCTACACCTTC.